The rows below give T cell receptor beta chains drawn from one sample of a study of CD8 T cells in ankylosing spondylitis. TCRdb passed the 5' RACE reads through MiXCR, listing each CDR3 protein once. The data show around 140,000 distinct CDR3 sequences, 15% to 20% seen once. Sample: blood, either unsorted or a sorted T cell fraction (not recorded which). The source of these receptors is a male donor with ankylosing spondylitis. Both conserved end residues are part of each CDR3. D genes are given only for firm matches. Some rows mark clone size as missing; the rest say once, few, many or name a class of expanded clone.

TRBJ2-7,NA,few,TRBV4-1,TGCGCCAGCAGCCCCCCGGGACTGCCCCGGGACGAGCAGTACTTC,CASSPPGLPRDEQYF
TRBJ2-1,NA,few,TRBV18,TGTGCCAGCTCACCAACAGGGCGCGGAAACTACAATGAGCAGTTCTTC,CASSPTGRGNYNEQFF
TRBJ2-3,TRBD2,NA,TRBV5-1,TGCGCCAGCGAGCTAGCGGGAGTTTCAGATACGCAGTATTTT,CASELAGVSDTQYF
TRBJ1-3,NA,few,TRBV7-2,TGTGCCAGCAGCCTCTATACGCACACCATATATTTT,CASSLYTHTIYF
TRBJ2-1,NA,NA,TRBV7-9,TGTGCCAGCAGCTCCCCCGTGTCCTACAATGAGCAGTTCTTC,CASSSPVSYNEQFF
TRBJ1-5,NA,NA,TRBV20-1,TGCAGTGCTAGGACGGCCCGGAATCAGCCCCAGCATTTT,CSARTARNQPQHF
TRBJ2-4,NA,NA,TRBV7-2,TGTGCCTCCACTCGGGGAACTGCCAAAAACATTCAGTACTTC,CASTRGTAKNIQYF
TRBJ1-5,NA,few,TRBV12-3/TRBV12-4,TGTGCCAGCAGTTTTGGAGGGGCAAGGGGACAGCCCCAGCATTTT,CASSFGGARGQPQHF
TRBJ1-3,NA,NA,TRBV27,TGTGCCAGCAGTTTATCAGGGTTTAGTGGAAACACCATATATTTT,CASSLSGFSGNTIYF
TRBJ2-3,NA,NA,TRBV12-3/TRBV12-4,TGTGCCAGCAGTTTTCAAAGTAGTGTGTTTGGCACAGATACGCAGTATTTT,CASSFQSSVFGTDTQYF
TRBJ2-5,NA,NA,TRBV9,TGTGCCAGCAGCGTAGAGGGGTTCGGGATCCAGTACTTC,CASSVEGFGIQYF
TRBJ2-7,NA,few,TRBV4-1,TGCGCCAGCAGCCCGAGGGGGGGTAGCGGTAATACCTACGAGCAGTACTTC,CASSPRGGSGNTYEQYF
TRBJ2-3,NA,few,TRBV7-2,TGTGCCAGCAGCCTGGACCACATGATGGGCACAGATACGCAGTATTTT,CASSLDHMMGTDTQYF
TRBJ2-1,TRBD2,few,TRBV5-1,TGCGCCAGCAGCACGGGACTAGCGGGACGCTACAATGAGCAGTTCTTC,CASSTGLAGRYNEQFF
TRBJ2-5,TRBD2,NA,TRBV24-1,TGTGCCACCAGTGGAGGGAGGGACCAAGAGACCCAGTACTTC,CATSGGRDQETQYF
TRBJ2-7,TRBD2,few,TRBV20-1,TGCAGTGCTAGAGATGGACTAGCGGAAGAGTTCTACGAGCAGTACTTC,CSARDGLAEEFYEQYF
TRBJ2-7,NA,many,TRBV7-9,TGTGCCAGCAGCCGCCCGGGTTACGAGCAGTACTTC,CASSRPGYEQYF
TRBJ2-2,NA,many,TRBV28,TGTGCCAGCAGTTTAATTGGGACCGGGGAGCTGTTTTTT,CASSLIGTGELFF
TRBJ2-7,NA,NA,TRBV27,TGTGCCAGCAGTCTCCGGGTCGGCGGTCACTACGAGCAGTACTTC,CASSLRVGGHYEQYF
TRBJ2-3,NA,few,TRBV7-8,TGTGCCAGCAACCCGGGGTACACAGATACGCAGTATTTT,CASNPGYTDTQYF
TRBJ2-1,NA,many,TRBV7-9,TGTGCCACTCGACGGAGTAGGGGCAATGAGCAGTTCTTC,CATRRSRGNEQFF
TRBJ1-1,NA,NA,TRBV5-1,TGCGCCAGCAGCGCCGTACAGGGGAACACTGAAGCTTTCTTT,CASSAVQGNTEAFF
TRBJ2-3,TRBD2,NA,TRBV4-2,TGTGCCAGCAGCCAAGAACCGGGACTAGGGATCGATACGCAGTATTTT,CASSQEPGLGIDTQYF
TRBJ2-5,TRBD2,many,TRBV20-1,TGCAGTGCCGGGGAGTCACTAGCGGGACAAGAGACCCAGTACTTC,CSAGESLAGQETQYF
TRBJ2-1,TRBD2,NA,TRBV12-3/TRBV12-4,TGTGCCAGCAGTCTAGCGGGATATTACAATGAGCAGTTCTTC,CASSLAGYYNEQFF
TRBJ2-7,TRBD1,few,TRBV5-1,TGCGCCAGCAGCGAAGGGACAGGGCACCACGAGCAGTACTTC,CASSEGTGHHEQYF
TRBJ2-1,NA,NA,TRBV27,TGTGCCAGCAGTTTCATGGATGAGCAGTTCTTC,CASSFMDEQFF
TRBJ2-1,TRBD2,once,TRBV3-1,TGTGCCAGCAGCCAAGAGGGGAGTAGCGGGAGCTTCTACAATGAGCAGTTCTTC,CASSQEGSSGSFYNEQFF
TRBJ1-2,NA,NA,TRBV27,TGTGCCAGCAGCCTAATACCGGGGGACTATGGCTACACCTTC,CASSLIPGDYGYTF
TRBJ1-1,TRBD1,many,TRBV4-3,TGCGCCAGCAGCCAGGGACAGGGACTAAACACTGAAGCTTTCTTT,CASSQGQGLNTEAFF
TRBJ2-3,NA,many,TRBV7-9,TGTGCCAGCAGCTTAGCCCCACCGGGACACCGCACAGATACGCAGTATTTT,CASSLAPPGHRTDTQYF
TRBJ2-1,NA,many,TRBV5-1,TGTGCCAGCAGCTTAGTTCCCAATGAGCAGTTCTTC,CASSLVPNEQFF
TRBJ2-2,TRBD2,NA,TRBV6-1,TGTGCCAGCAGCCCTTTGGGGACTAGCGGGGGCGGATACCGGTTTTTT,CASSPLGTSGGGYRFF
TRBJ2-3,TRBD1,few,TRBV10-3,TGTGCCATCGGGGGGACAGGGGGAGATACAGATACGCAGTATTTT,CAIGGTGGDTDTQYF
TRBJ2-5,NA,few,TRBV14,TGTGCCAGACCTGGCAGGGTTTGGCCCGAGACCCAGTACTTC,CARPGRVWPETQYF
TRBJ2-7,NA,once,TRBV20-1,TGCAGTGCTAGTCGTCCCGGGGTTAGCTCCTACGAGCAGTACTTC,CSASRPGVSSYEQYF
TRBJ2-5,NA,NA,TRBV4-1,TGCGCCAGCAGCCAATCATACAAAGAGACCCAGTACTTC,CASSQSYKETQYF
TRBJ2-1,TRBD2,NA,TRBV27,TGTGCCAGCTCCCCCGGGACTAGCGTCAATGAGCAGTTCTTC,CASSPGTSVNEQFF
TRBJ1-1,NA,many,TRBV12-3/TRBV12-4,TGTGCCAGCAGCCTGGGACCGGGCTCGAACACTGAAGCTTTCTTT,CASSLGPGSNTEAFF
TRBJ2-3,NA,NA,TRBV29-1,TGCAGCGTTGAAACAGATACGCAGTATTTT,CSVETDTQYF